Each of the 32 T cell receptor beta chains below was sequenced from the same sample in a study of blood T cell repertoires in COVID-19. Sequenced by immunoSEQ multiplex PCR; TCRdb stores in-frame clones only, minus some. The repertoire holds about 170,000 clones, with around 90% as singletons. The specimen sequenced was peripheral blood. The receptors were sampled from a man in his late teens or twenties with COVID-19, enrolled during active disease.

The genes are TRBV28 and TRBJ1-3; D gene unclear. Per the germline V gene, CDR1 is MDHEN and CDR2 is SYDVKM. V dropped 2 bases and J dropped 0 bases, with 8 bases sitting between them. The CDR3 is made up of 15 amino acids. CDR3 protein: CASSLISSSGNTIYF. The CDR3 DNA is TGTGCCAGCAGTTTAATTTCGAGCTCTGGAAACACCATATATTTT.

V usage is TRBV5-6 and J usage is TRBJ2-7, with D unclear. V dropped 4 bases and J dropped 5 bases, with 31 bases sitting between them. The CDR3 is 19 amino acids. Germline V lookup: CDR1 SGHDT, CDR2 YYEEEE. CDR3 nucleotides: TGTGCCAGCAGCCCATACTACGAAGGCCTGCTTCTGTCCACCGACGAGCAGTACTTC. Protein: CASSPYYEGLLLSTDEQYF.

The chain combines TRBV5-4 with TRBJ2-2, with D tentatively TRBD1 (5 bases). V was trimmed by 0 bases and J by 5 bases, leaving 11 bases between them. CDR1 is SGHNT and CDR2 is YYREEE in the germline V gene (reference sequence). CDR3 length equals 15 residues. The CDR3 nucleotides read TGTGCCAGCAGCTTGGGCCAGGGTGGGACCGGGGAGCTGTTTTTT. Its translation: CASSLGQGGTGELFF.

The rearrangement links TRBV6-5 to TRBJ1-2, with D perhaps matching TRBD1 (5 bases). The V and J ends lost 0 bases and 5 bases respectively, with 13 bases between them. The CDR3 contains 15 residues. The germline CDR1 and CDR2 sequences are MNHEY and SVGAGI. CDR3 DNA sequence: TGTGCCAGCAGTTACTCGGTCAGGGATATTTATGGCTACACCTTC. It translates to CASSYSVRDIYGYTF.

The rearrangement links TRBV18 to TRBJ2-1; TRBD1 matches 9 bases. Trimming at V came to 6 bases and at J to 6 bases, leaving 9 bases not matched to a gene. The CDR3 contains 15 residues. CDR1 is KGHSH and CDR2 is LQKENI in the germline V gene. CDR3 coding DNA: TGTGCCAGCTCGGAGGACAGGGGCTTAGCCAATGAGCAGTTCTTC. Residues: CASSEDRGLANEQFF.

The chain is built from TRBV10-3 and TRBJ2-7; no firm D call. The ends were cut back, 5 bases at V and 5 bases at J, with 13 bases in the middle. Germline V gene sequence: CDR1 ENHRY, CDR2 SYGVKD. The CDR3 consists of 13 residues. The CDR3 is CAISPGSLDEQYF. Written as DNA, the CDR3 is TGTGCCATCAGTCCCGGGTCCCTAGACGAGCAGTACTTC.

This clone was counted once. The gene calls are TRBV24-1 and TRBJ2-1, with D possibly TRBD2 on 5 matching bases. Per germline, CDR1 KGHDR and CDR2 SFDVKD. V lost 9 bases to trimming and J lost 10 bases, with 18 bases between them. This CDR3 spans 13 amino acids. The CDR3 loop is CATDDYVTGEQFF. DNA for the CDR3: TGTGCCACCGACGACTACGTGACTGGGGAGCAGTTCTTC.

The rearrangement links TRBV29-1 to TRBJ1-2; tentative D call: TRBD1 (5 bases). The CDR3 runs 13 residues. Deletions cut 7 bases from V and 8 bases from J, with 20 bases between. Germline loops: CDR1 SQVTM, CDR2 ANQGSEA. The CDR3 loop reads CSAIDGGDYGYTF. CDR3 in DNA: TGCAGCGCCATCGACGGGGGAGATTACGGCTACACCTTC. The complete variable domain, with remaining parts taken from reference TRBV29-1 and TRBJ1-2, reads SAVISQKPSRDICQRGTSLTIQCQVDSQVTMMFWYRQQPGQSLTLIATANQGSEATYESGFVIDKFPISRPNLTFSTLTVSNMSPEDSSIYLCSAIDGGDYGYTFGSGTRLTVV.

This clone was detected once. In DNA, the CDR3 is TGTGCCAGTAGTCCTAGGGACGGGGGGGGATACAATGAGCAGTTCTTC. Its protein is CASSPRDGGGYNEQFF. V is TRBV19 and J is TRBJ2-1; TRBD2 matches at 8 bases. Germline V gene sequence: CDR1 LNHDA, CDR2 SQIVND (reference sequence). With V trimmed by 5 bases and J by 4 bases, 10 bases remained unmatched. The CDR3 is 16 residues long.

This clone has just one count. The CDR3 reads CASSQGASSYEQYF. The CDR3 DNA reads TGCGCCAGCAGCCAAGGTGCTAGCTCCTACGAGCAGTACTTC. The chain uses TRBV4-3 and TRBJ2-7; D remains unclear. There are 14 residues in the CDR3. Trimming cost V 1 base and J 0 bases, with 7 bases left between them. Germline assignment: CDR1 LGHNA and CDR2 YSLEER.

In this sample, this clone turned up a few times. The CDR3 DNA sequence: TGTGCCAGCATATATCGGGGGATATACAATGAGCAGTTCTTC. Protein product: CASIYRGIYNEQFF. The chain joins TRBV2 to TRBJ2-1; D is perhaps TRBD2 (6 bases). CDR1 and CDR2 from the germline V gene are SNHLY and FYNNEI. V was clipped by 7 bases and J by 4 bases, with 14 bases between them. The CDR3 is 14 residues long.

The sample holds one count of this clone. V gene TRBV7-6 combines with J gene TRBJ2-4, with 9 positions matching TRBD2. V shed 5 bases, J shed 2 bases, and the junction held 7 bases outside the gene matches. The CDR3 loop spans 16 amino acids. Germline CDR1 SGHVS, CDR2 FNYEAQ. This chain's CDR3 is CASSPGAGGTKNIQYF. CDR3 sequence (DNA): TGTGCCAGCAGCCCTGGTGCGGGAGGGACCAAAAACATTCAGTACTTC.

This chain uses TRBV7-9 with TRBJ2-7; 10 bases agree with TRBD1. CDR1 SEHNR and CDR2 FQNEAQ come from the germline V gene (reference sequence). V was pared by 6 bases and J by 5 bases, with 10 bases of the junction left unmatched. The CDR3 extends over 15 amino acids. The CDR3 loop reads CASRGGGQGSHEQYF. The CDR3 DNA follows: TGTGCCAGCAGAGGGGGGGGACAGGGGTCCCACGAGCAGTACTTC. Variable domain in full (rest from reference TRBV7-9 and TRBJ2-7): DTGVSQNPRHKITKRGQNVTFRCDPISEHNRLYWYRQTLGQGPEFLTYFQNEAQLEKSRLLSDRFSAERPKGSFSTLEIQRTEQGDSAMYLCASRGGGQGSHEQYFGPGTRLTVT.

The rearrangement uses TRBV5-5 and TRBJ1-1; TRBD1 is a possible D gene (6 bases). The CDR3 covers 15 residues. Germline V gene data show CDR1 as SGHKS and CDR2 as YYEKEE (reference sequence). V dropped 3 bases and J dropped 0 bases, with 12 bases sitting between them. The CDR3 reads CASSSPQGLNTEAFF. The CDR3 DNA reads TGTGCCAGCAGCTCCCCACAGGGTCTGAACACTGAAGCTTTCTTT.

The CDR3 spells CASSLGGAGNEQYF. DNA for the CDR3: TGTGCCAGCAGTTTAGGGGGGGCCGGGAACGAGCAGTACTTC. V gene TRBV27 combines with J gene TRBJ2-7; TRBD2 might be the D (7 bases). CDR1 MNHEY and CDR2 SMNVEV come from the germline V gene (reference sequence). The CDR3 has 14 amino acids. Trimming removed 2 bases from V and 5 bases from J, with 13 bases in between.

The sample holds one count of this clone. The chain has TRBV28 and TRBJ1-1; D ambiguous. Germline values: CDR1 MDHEN, CDR2 SYDVKM. CDR3 length: 12 residues. Trimming left V 2 bases short and J 8 bases short, with 9 bases between. CDR3 region: CASSLQFTEAFF. The CDR3 nucleotides are TGTGCCAGCAGTTTACAGTTTACCGAAGCTTTCTTT.

The chain has TRBV10-3 and TRBJ1-2, with TRBD1 identical over 7 bases. After removal of 6 bases from V and 4 bases from J, the junction contained 11 bases not matched to a gene. Germline loops: CDR1 ENHRY, CDR2 SYGVKD. This CDR3 comprises 15 residues. CDR3 nucleotide sequence: TGTGCCATCAGCAACGACAGAGGGGGCGGCTATGGCTACACCTTC. This sequence encodes CAISNDRGGGYGYTF.

The rearrangement links TRBV24-1 to TRBJ2-1; D is undetermined. The V end lost 4 bases, the J end lost 2 bases, and 17 bases lay between the germline ends. The CDR3 is 17 residues long. Germline V lookup: CDR1 KGHDR, CDR2 SFDVKD. The CDR3 loop is CATSDSPTESPYNEQFF. CDR3 sequence (DNA): TGTGCCACCAGTGACTCACCGACGGAGAGCCCCTACAATGAGCAGTTCTTC.

This sequence joins TRBV29-1 and TRBJ2-7; TRBD2 matches 8 bases. V gave up 0 bases and J gave up 2 bases; unmatched junction bases: 18. Germline values: CDR1 SQVTM, CDR2 ANQGSEA. CDR3 length: 19 residues. The CDR3 spells CSVEESPPASGWAPYEQYF. The CDR3 region has the DNA TGCAGCGTTGAAGAATCCCCACCTGCTAGCGGGTGGGCACCCTACGAGCAGTACTTC.

For the CDR3, the DNA is TGTGCCAGCAGCGAGGGGGCGACCTACGAGCAGTACTTC. As protein: CASSEGATYEQYF. The rearrangement uses TRBV9 and TRBJ2-7; the match to TRBD1 covers 7 bases. The CDR3 runs 13 residues. Germline V gene lookup returns CDR1 SGDLS and CDR2 YYNGEE. V lost 3 bases, J lost 2 bases, and 2 bases stayed unmatched. Full variable domain (outside the CDR3, taken from reference TRBV9 and TRBJ2-7): DSGVTQTPKHLITATGQRVTLRCSPRSGDLSVYWYQQSLDQGLQFLIQYYNGEERAKGNILERFSAQQFPDLHSELNLSSLELGDSALYFCASSEGATYEQYFGPGTRLTVT.

The gene calls are TRBV3-1 (or the pseudogene TRBV3-2) and TRBJ1-5; D is unresolved. Germline CDR1 is LGHDT and CDR2 is YNNKEL (reference sequence). Trimming took 9 bases from V and 2 from J, leaving 17 bases between them. This CDR3 region has 15 residues. CDR3 region: CASQGGGSGNQPQHF. CDR3 coding DNA: TGTGCCAGTCAAGGTGGAGGCAGCGGCAATCAGCCCCAGCATTTT.

In the case of this clone: Additional DNA sequences in this sample encode the identical CDR3. CDR3 coding DNA: TGTGCCAGCAAAAGGGGGGGGCCGAACACCGGGGAGCTGTTTTTT. This gives the protein CASKRGGPNTGELFF. J is TRBJ2-2 and V is TRBV6-5, with D perhaps matching TRBD2 (7 bases). Germline CDR1 reads MNHEY; CDR2 reads SVGAGI. V shed 7 bases and J shed 0 bases, with 12 bases lying between them. The CDR3 is made up of 15 amino acids.

The chain is built from TRBV28 and TRBJ2-2; D gene uncertain. The CDR3 has 12 amino acids. V dropped 6 bases and J dropped 9 bases, with 11 bases sitting between them. Germline CDR1 is MDHEN and CDR2 is SYDVKM. CDR3 loop: CASRPPSRELFF. The CDR3 coding sequence is TGTGCCAGCAGGCCTCCGAGCCGGGAGCTGTTTTTT.

This chain uses TRBV5-4 with TRBJ2-1; 8 bases line up with TRBD2. The CDR3 length is 14 residues. The germline gives CDR1 SGHNT, CDR2 YYREEE (reference sequence). The trim removed 0 bases at V and 9 bases at J, leaving 5 bases unmatched. The CDR3 coding sequence is TGTGCCAGCAGCTTGGGAAGCGGGAGAGGTGAGCAGTTCTTC. Translating it yields CASSLGSGRGEQFF.

This clone has just one count. V usage is TRBV28 and J usage is TRBJ2-7, with D tentatively TRBD2 (5 bases). The CDR3 is made up of 14 amino acids. Trimming pared 5 bases from V and 0 bases from J, leaving 11 bases between. The germline V gene has CDR1 MDHEN and CDR2 SYDVKM. CDR3 sequence (DNA): TGTGCCAGCAGTCCAACCGGGATCTCCTACGAGCAGTACTTC. As protein: CASSPTGISYEQYF.

The V and J genes are TRBV4-1 and TRBJ2-7; TRBD2 agrees at 7 bases. CDR3 length equals 15 residues. Germline-derived CDR1 and CDR2 are MGHRA and YSYEKL. The junction had 2 bases not matched to a gene; V was cut back by 0 bases and J by 0 bases. The CDR3 here is CASSQEQRDSYEQYF. The CDR3 coding sequence is TGCGCCAGCAGCCAAGAGCAGCGGGACTCCTACGAGCAGTACTTC.

The V and J genes are TRBV6-5 and TRBJ2-3; D might be TRBD1 (5 bases). The V gene lost 2 bases and the J gene lost 3 bases, with 9 bases spanning the gap. Germline CDR1 is MNHEY and CDR2 is SVGAGI. The length of the CDR3 is 14 residues. CDR3 DNA: TGTGCCAGCAGTTACGGGGCTAGGACAGATACGCAGTATTTT. Protein sequence: CASSYGARTDTQYF.

J is TRBJ2-1 and V is TRBV28; 8 bases line up with TRBD2. V lost 6 bases, J lost 8 bases, and 9 bases stayed unmatched. Germline assignment: CDR1 MDHEN and CDR2 SYDVKM. The CDR3 covers 14 residues. The CDR3 DNA reads as TGTGCCAGCAGCCGGAGCGGGAGTGGGTATGAGCAGTTCTTC. Protein: CASSRSGSGYEQFF.

In this sample, this clone turned up once. DNA for the CDR3: TGTGCCAGCAGTTACTCTCACCTACACACTGAAGCTTTCTTT. It is translated as CASSYSHLHTEAFF. The chain uses TRBV6-6 and TRBJ1-1; D unclear. Trimming stripped 0 bases from V and 3 bases from J, with 8 bases between. CDR3 length: 14 residues. Per the germline V gene, CDR1 is MNHNY and CDR2 is SVGAGI (reference sequence).

The rearrangement links TRBV5-1 to TRBJ2-3; D might be TRBD1 (6 bases). The V end lost 1 base, the J end lost 5 bases, and 8 bases lay between the germline ends. The CDR3 runs to 13 residues. Germline assignment: CDR1 SGHRS and CDR2 YFSETQ. The CDR3 reads CASSLPGEDTQYF. The DNA for the CDR3 is TGCGCCAGCAGCTTGCCAGGGGAAGATACGCAGTATTTT.

This clone was detected once. This chain links TRBV28 with TRBJ2-2; D remains ambiguous. Trimming shortened V by 8 bases and J by 3 bases, and 22 bases separated the two germline ends. From germline, CDR1 is MDHEN and CDR2 SYDVKM. This CDR3 spans 17 amino acids. The CDR3 coding sequence is TGTGCCAGCTGCTGCGATCGCAGGCCTGAATACACCGGGGAGCTGTTTTTT. Protein: CASCCDRRPEYTGELFF.

This sequence joins TRBV6-5 and TRBJ1-2; TRBD1 matches at 7 bases. The V and J ends lost 6 bases and 7 bases, in that order; junction bases with no gene match: 8. The V gene's germline CDR1 is MNHEY and CDR2 SVGAGI. The CDR3 contains 13 residues. The CDR3 bases are TGTGCCAGCAGCCTGACAGGGTGGGGTGGCTACACCTTC. Translating it yields CASSLTGWGGYTF.